The rows below give T cell receptor beta chains drawn from one sample of a study of T cell repertoires in cytomegalovirus infection. TCRdb itself ran the reads through MiXCR, one entry per CDR3 protein. The sample holds roughly 500,000 distinct CDR3 sequences, about 10% seen once. What was sequenced was PBMCs. The receptors here all came from a human donor in good health (CMV status not recorded). Some clones in this sample may be carry-over from other donors' samples. Each CDR3 is given without its conserved first and last residue.

V	J	CDR3
TRBV18	TRBJ2-7	ASSRETGAYEQY
TRBV6-5	TRBJ2-3	ASSYSGWDRGVDTQY
TRBV28	TRBJ2-1	ASSLLPSDQQF
TRBV18	TRBJ1-1	ASSPGQGSIGSEAF
TRBV12-3/TRBV12-4	TRBJ2-3	ASSPPSGTQY
TRBV27	TRBJ1-2	ASSSGTGGGYGYI
TRBV30	TRBJ2-2	AWRGSGKGELF
TRBV15	TRBJ2-7	ATSRGPAGAYEQY
TRBV7-9	TRBJ1-3	ASSQWDSSGNTIY
TRBV29-1	TRBJ2-7	SVRPSGRAYEQY
TRBV6-1	TRBJ2-4	ASSELTGGNRNIQY
TRBV7-9	TRBJ1-1	ASSLGKGARTEAF
TRBV28	TRBJ2-7	ASSLSAGEVEQY
TRBV20-1	TRBJ1-6	SARGATTGGNSPLH
TRBV5-4	TRBJ2-1	ASSSTANSYNEQF
TRBV6-6	TRBJ2-2	ASSWIAGGGGELF
TRBV30	TRBJ2-1	AWSGGRNNEQF
TRBV6-5	TRBJ1-2	ASSRRQGGNYGYT